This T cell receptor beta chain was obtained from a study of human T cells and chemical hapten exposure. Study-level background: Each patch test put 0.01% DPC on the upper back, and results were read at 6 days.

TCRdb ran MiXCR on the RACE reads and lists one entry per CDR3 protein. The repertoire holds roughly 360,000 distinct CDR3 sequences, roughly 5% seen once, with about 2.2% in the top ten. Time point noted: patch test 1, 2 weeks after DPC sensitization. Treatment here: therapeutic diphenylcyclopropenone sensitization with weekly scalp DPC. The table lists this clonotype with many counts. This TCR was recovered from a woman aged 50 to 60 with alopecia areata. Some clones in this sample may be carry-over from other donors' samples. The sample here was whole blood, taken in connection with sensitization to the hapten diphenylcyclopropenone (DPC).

As DNA, the CDR3 is TGTGCCAGCAGCCCCCAACAGGGGGACTATGGCTACACCTTC. Encoded protein: CASSPQQGDYGYTF. This chain uses TRBV7-2 with TRBJ1-2, with 8 bases that match TRBD1. Looked up from germline, CDR1 is SGHTA and CDR2 is FQGNSA. V dropped 5 bases and J dropped 3; count of bases not matched to a gene: 5. The CDR3 has 14 amino acids. The complete variable domain, with remaining parts taken from reference TRBV7-2 and TRBJ1-2, reads GAGVSQSPSNKVTEKGKDVELRCDPISGHTALYWYRQSLGQGLEFLIYFQGNSAPDKSGLPSDRFSAERTGGSVSTLTIQRTQQEDSAVYLCASSPQQGDYGYTFGSGTRLTVV.